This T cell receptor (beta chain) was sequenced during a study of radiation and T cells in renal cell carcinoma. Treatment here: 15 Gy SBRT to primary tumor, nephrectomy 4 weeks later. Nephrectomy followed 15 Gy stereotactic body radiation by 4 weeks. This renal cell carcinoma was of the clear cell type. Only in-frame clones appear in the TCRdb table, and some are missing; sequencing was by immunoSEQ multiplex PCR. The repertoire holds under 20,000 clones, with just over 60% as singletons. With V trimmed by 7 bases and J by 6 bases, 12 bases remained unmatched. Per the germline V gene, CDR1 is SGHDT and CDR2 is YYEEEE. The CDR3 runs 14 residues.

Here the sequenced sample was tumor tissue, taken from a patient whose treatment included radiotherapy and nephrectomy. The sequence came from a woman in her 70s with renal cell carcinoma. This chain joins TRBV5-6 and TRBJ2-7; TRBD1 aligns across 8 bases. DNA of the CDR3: TGTGCCAGCTTTTCCCGGGACAGGTGGGGCGAGCAGTACTTC. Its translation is CASFSRDRWGEQYF.